Listed here is a single T cell receptor beta chain. Its target is not known. The entry originates in a study of cytomegalovirus exposure and HLA in healthy donors. Study results and limitations: It was approximately 150 TCR beta chains that were listed as cytomegalovirus-associated.

The protocol was immunoSEQ multiplex PCR, while the TCRdb copy is restricted to in-frame clones and leaves out a portion. Counted here are 150,000 to 200,000 clones, about four fifths occurring once; the ten biggest clones make up roughly 7%. Germline V gene data show CDR1 as SGHTA and CDR2 as FQGNSA. V shed 1 base and J 4 bases; nucleotides not matched to a gene: 11. CDR3 length: 17 residues. The specimen was PBMCs. The chain is built from TRBV7-2 and TRBJ2-7, with 9 positions matching TRBD2. The sequence was collected from a young man in good health and CMV-seropositive. The CDR3 DNA reads TGTGCCAGCAGCTTAGGATCTAGCGGGATTTTAACTTACGAGCAGTACTTC. Translated, it gives CASSLGSSGILTYEQYF.